This entry features one T cell receptor beta chain sequence. The data belong to a study of blood T cell repertoires in COVID-19. Study overall: The United States, Italy and Spain were the sources of the acute and convalescent COVID-19 samples. The cDNA or gDNA used as material had been derived from T cells, B-cell-depleted T cells, or PBMCs.

Germline values: CDR1 LNHDA, CDR2 SQIVND (reference sequence). The CDR3 consists of 15 residues. V lost 5 bases and J lost 7; bases outside the gene matches: 10. Under the authors' procedure: For nucleated cells, counts were estimated from reference gene primer amplification. Sequencing was performed with immunoSEQ multiplex PCR; in TCRdb, only in-frame clones are kept and a portion is missing. V, J and clone size derive from that table, while D and trimming were established from the DNA sequence. The sample holds some 57,000 clones, 70% to 90% seen once. The sample comprised peripheral blood. The clonotype originates from a man between 65 and 85 years old with acute or convalescent COVID-19. V usage is TRBV19 and J usage is TRBJ2-7; 11 bases line up with TRBD2. CDR3 sequence: CASSASSGRHREQYF. The CDR3 DNA follows: TGTGCCAGTAGTGCTTCTAGCGGGAGGCACCGGGAGCAGTACTTC.